The 9 T cell receptor beta chains below were found in one sample sequenced in a study of T cells in Graves' hyperthyroidism and ophthalmopathy. RNA transcripts provided the source from which TCR beta CDR3 regions were amplified. Primed by the HTBI set, a first-round RT-PCR was run on the TCR CDR3. TCRdb re-analysed the multiplex PCR reads in MiXCR, keeping a single row per CDR3 protein. Altogether hundreds of thousands of distinct CDR3 sequences are present, approximately 40% being singletons, with the ten largest covering around a third. Sequences were obtained from blood. These TCRs come from a middle-aged woman with Graves' hyperthyroidism.

A remark on this clonotype: The conserved final phenylalanine or tryptophan is absent from the CDR3, which likely points to a read error. CDR3 sequence (DNA): TGCGCCAGCAGCACCCTGGGACAGGGGGCCTATGGCTACACCCTC. Encoded protein: CASSTLGQGAYGYTL. V usage is TRBV10-2 and J usage is TRBJ1-2; 12 nucleotides line up with TRBD1. After removal of 6 bases from V and 4 bases from J, the junction contained 6 bases not matched to a gene. The CDR3 has 15 amino acids. The germline gives CDR1 WSHSY, CDR2 SAAADI.

The rearrangement uses TRBV7-2 and TRBJ2-7; D is perhaps TRBD1 (7 bases). V lost 5 bases, J lost 1 base, and 27 bases lay in between. From germline, CDR1 is SGHTA and CDR2 FQGNSA. The CDR3 runs to 19 residues. The CDR3 DNA follows: TGTGCCAGCAGCGTAAACAGGGGAGCCTTAGGGGGGTTATCCTACGAGCAGTACTTC. It encodes CASSVNRGALGGLSYEQYF.

This clonotype was recorded many times. The rearrangement joins TRBV12-3 or TRBV12-4 to TRBJ1-2; TRBD1 matches at 9 bases. V lost 6 bases and J lost 4; bases outside the gene matches: 15. The CDR3 extends over 17 amino acids. CDR3 amino acids: CASSTGTGRSISYGYTF. Written as DNA, the CDR3 is TGTGCCAGCAGCACCGGGACAGGGAGGTCGATTAGCTATGGCTACACCTTC.

The sample holds many counts of this clonotype. This chain connects TRBV29-1 to TRBJ1-1, with a weak D call TRBD1 (5 bases). Trimming took off 5 bases at V and 1 base at J, with 8 bases between the two ends. Germline CDR1 and CDR2: SQVTM and ANQGSEA. The CDR3 runs 12 residues. The CDR3 region is CSVWQGNTEAFF. Written as DNA, the CDR3 is TGCAGCGTTTGGCAGGGGAACACTGAAGCTTTCTTT.

This rearrangement joins TRBV6-2 or TRBV6-3 to TRBJ1-2, with unresolved D. Germline CDR1 MNHEY, CDR2 SVGEGT. The CDR3 covers 12 residues. V lost 2 bases to trimming and J lost 4 bases, with 5 bases between them. In DNA form, the CDR3 reads TGTGCCAGCAGTTACAGTCTCTATGGCTACACCTTC. This encodes CASSYSLYGYTF.

The chain combines TRBV12-5 with TRBJ1-2; D might be TRBD1 (5 bases). The germline CDR1 and CDR2 sequences are LGHNT and FRNRAP. CDR3 size: 13 residues. CDR3 bases: TGTGCCAGCGGCGGGACTAGCGGGGATGGCTACACCTTC. Amino acid sequence: CASGGTSGDGYTF.

As concerns this clonotype: This may be a read error, as it is one base from a much larger clone. The chain carries TRBV9 and TRBJ2-2, with TRBD1 matching over 7 bases. The V gene's germline CDR1 is SGDLS and CDR2 YYNGEE. This CDR3 is 16 amino acids long. Trimming at V came to 1 base and at J to 3 bases, leaving 6 bases not matched to a gene. In nucleotides, the CDR3 is TGTGCCAGCAGCGTAAAGCCGGGACAGTACACCGGGGAGCTGTTTTTT. It specifies CASSVKPGQYTGELFF.

The J gene is TRBJ2-6, the V gene TRBV7-9, with TRBD1 identical over 9 bases. V shed 7 bases and J 2 bases; nucleotides not matched to a gene: 18. Germline V gene data show CDR1 as SEHNR and CDR2 as FQNEAQ (reference sequence). The CDR3 runs to 20 residues. The CDR3 sequence is CASNLLKPGQGITGANVLTF. DNA of the CDR3: TGTGCCAGCAACCTTCTAAAGCCGGGACAGGGTATAACTGGGGCCAACGTCCTGACTTTC.

With regard to this clonotype: A much larger clone lies one base from this, so it may be a read error. V and J are TRBV29-1 and TRBJ2-2; 9 bases match TRBD2. V dropped 7 bases and J dropped 3; count of bases not matched to a gene: 6. The CDR3 is 14 residues long. The V gene's germline CDR1 is SQVTM and CDR2 ANQGSEA. The DNA for the CDR3 is TGCAGCGCCCGGACTAGCGTTTACACCGGGGAGCTGTTTTTT. This translates into CSARTSVYTGELFF.